These 9 T cell receptor beta chains share one sample of origin, sequenced in a study of shared clonotypes between healthy human individuals. The assay was immunoSEQ multiplex PCR, and TCRdb's table has in-frame clones only and misses some. Among some 2,400,000 clones, about 94% were seen once, and the ten largest hold 0.1% to 0.15%. The sequenced sample consisted of naive CD4+ T cells sorted from blood. Subset specified: CD45RA+ positively selected. The source of these receptors is a young man in good health.

The CDR3 is CASSPTESYEQYF. CDR3 DNA sequence: TGTGCCAGCAGTCCGACAGAGAGCTACGAGCAGTACTTC. The rearrangement joins TRBV6-6 to TRBJ2-7; maybe TRBD1 (5 bases). This CDR3 contains 13 residues. Deletions cut 5 bases from V and 3 bases from J, with 11 bases between. Germline values: CDR1 MNHNY, CDR2 SVGAGI (reference sequence).

CDR3 region: CASSLERGGHEKLFF. The CDR3 DNA reads as TGCGCCAGCAGCTTGGAGAGGGGAGGGCATGAAAAACTGTTTTTT. This chain links TRBV5-1 with TRBJ1-4; perhaps TRBD1 as D (5 bases). CDR1 and CDR2 from the germline V gene are SGHRS and YFSETQ. This CDR3 contains 15 residues. Trimming removed 0 bases from V and 6 bases from J, with 12 bases in between.

This clone was observed once. The genes are TRBV7-9 and TRBJ1-1; no reliable D call. Trimming took 7 bases from V and 2 from J, leaving 11 bases between them. CDR1 is SEHNR, CDR2 FQNEAQ, per germline (reference sequence). The CDR3 contains 13 residues. The CDR3 coding sequence is TGTGCCAGCATAGAGCGTACCAACACTGAAGCTTTCTTT. Its translation: CASIERTNTEAFF.

With respect to this clone: A much larger clone sits a single nucleotide away, making a read error possible. This sample includes further DNA sequences coding for the same CDR3. The chain couples TRBV5-1 to TRBJ2-3, with D uncertain. This CDR3 spans 12 amino acids. The ends were cut back, 4 bases at V and 0 bases at J, with 3 bases in the middle. Germline CDR1 and CDR2: SGHRS and YFSETQ. Here the CDR3 reads CASSISTDTQYF. The CDR3 DNA reads TGCGCCAGCAGCATTAGCACAGATACGCAGTATTTT. Full variable domain (missing parts from reference TRBV5-1 and TRBJ2-3): KAGVTQTPRYLIKTRGQQVTLSCSPISGHRSVSWYQQTPGQGLQFLFEYFSETQRNKGNFPGRFSGRQFSNSRSEMNVSTLELGDSALYLCASSISTDTQYFGPGTRLTVL.

The rearrangement links TRBV5-1 to TRBJ2-3; D perhaps matches TRBD2 (5 bases). The germline gives CDR1 SGHRS, CDR2 YFSETQ. Trimming took off 3 bases at V and 2 bases at J, with 10 bases between the two ends. This CDR3 is built from 14 residues. CDR3 protein: CASSSLGPTDTQYF. CDR3 DNA: TGCGCCAGCAGCTCACTAGGGCCCACAGATACGCAGTATTTT. The full variable domain, with the rest looked up from reference TRBV5-1 and TRBJ2-3, is KAGVTQTPRYLIKTRGQQVTLSCSPISGHRSVSWYQQTPGQGLQFLFEYFSETQRNKGNFPGRFSGRQFSNSRSEMNVSTLELGDSALYLCASSSLGPTDTQYFGPGTRLTVL.

This clone was seen a few times. The chain uses TRBV6-1 and TRBJ2-3; 11 bases line up with TRBD2. Looked up from germline, CDR1 is MNHNS and CDR2 is SASEGT. The CDR3 loop spans 15 amino acids. The J segment lost 6 bases and the V segment lost 1 base, leaving 3 bases of the junction unmatched. The CDR3 reads CASSEVLAGGDTQYF. The CDR3 DNA reads as TGTGCCAGCAGTGAAGTCCTAGCGGGAGGTGATACGCAGTATTTT.

About this clone itself: The same CDR3 is also encoded by other DNA sequences in this sample. This chain links TRBV7-9 with TRBJ1-1, with D perhaps matching TRBD1 (6 bases). Per the germline V gene, CDR1 is SEHNR and CDR2 is FQNEAQ (reference sequence). V shed 1 base and J shed 6 bases, with 6 bases lying between them. The CDR3 has 12 residues. The CDR3 is CASSLGTAEAFF. For the CDR3, the DNA is TGTGCCAGCAGCTTAGGGACAGCTGAAGCTTTCTTT.

This chain joins TRBV15 and TRBJ2-7; a weak D match, TRBD1 (6 bases). Germline CDR1 and CDR2: LNHNV and YYDKDF (reference sequence). The CDR3 loop spans 15 amino acids. V lost 0 bases to trimming and J lost 1 base, with 10 bases between them. The CDR3 DNA reads TGTGCCACCAGCAGAGAGGCCGGGACATCCTACGAGCAGTACTTC. Translation: CATSREAGTSYEQYF. The full variable domain, rest sourced from reference TRBV15 and TRBJ2-7, is DAMVIQNPRYQVTQFGKPVTLSCSQTLNHNVMYWYQQKSSQAPKLLFHYYDKDFNNEADTPDNFQSRRPNTSFCFLDIRSPGLGDTAMYLCATSREAGTSYEQYFGPGTRLTVT.

With respect to this clone: Other DNA sequences in this specimen translate into the identical CDR3. The rearrangement joins TRBV18 to TRBJ2-7, with D unclear. The CDR3 runs to 14 residues. V dropped 2 bases and J dropped 1 base, with 9 bases sitting between them. The germline gives CDR1 KGHSH, CDR2 LQKENI. CDR3 residues: CASSPGRRSYEQYF. The DNA of the CDR3 is TGTGCCAGCTCACCAGGCCGACGTTCCTACGAGCAGTACTTC.